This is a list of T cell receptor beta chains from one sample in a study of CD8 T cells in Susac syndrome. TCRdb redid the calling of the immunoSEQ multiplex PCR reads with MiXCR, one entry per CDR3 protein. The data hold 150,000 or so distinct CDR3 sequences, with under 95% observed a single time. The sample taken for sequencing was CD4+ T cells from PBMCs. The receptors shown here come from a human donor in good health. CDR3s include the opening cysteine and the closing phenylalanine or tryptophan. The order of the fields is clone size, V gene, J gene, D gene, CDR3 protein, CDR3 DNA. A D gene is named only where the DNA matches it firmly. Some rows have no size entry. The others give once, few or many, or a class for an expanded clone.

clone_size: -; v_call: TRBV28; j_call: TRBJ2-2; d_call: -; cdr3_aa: CANKGSGANTGELFF; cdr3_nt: TGTGCCAACAAGGGTTCAGGGGCGAACACCGGGGAGCTGTTTTTT
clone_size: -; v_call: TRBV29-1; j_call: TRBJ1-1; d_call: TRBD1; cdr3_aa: CSVRGTGRNTEVFF; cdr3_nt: TGCAGCGTCCGCGGGACAGGGCGGAACACTGAAGTTTTCTTT
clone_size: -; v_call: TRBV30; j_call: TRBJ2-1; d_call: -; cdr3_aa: CAWTRSSYNEQFF; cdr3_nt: TGTGCCTGGACCCGGAGCTCCTACAATGAGCAGTTCTTC
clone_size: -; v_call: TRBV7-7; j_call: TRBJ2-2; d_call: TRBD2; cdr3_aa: CASSPGESGGRNTGELFF; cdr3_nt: TGTGCCAGCAGCCCAGGCGAGAGCGGGGGTCGTAACACCGGGGAGCTGTTTTTT
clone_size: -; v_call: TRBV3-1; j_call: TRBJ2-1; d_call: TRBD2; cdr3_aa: CASSRGLAGYNEQFF; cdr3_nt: TGTGCCAGCAGCCGAGGACTAGCGGGGTACAATGAGCAGTTCTTC
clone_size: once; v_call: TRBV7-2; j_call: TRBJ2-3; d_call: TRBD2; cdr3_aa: CASSSRLAGATDTQYF; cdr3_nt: TGTGCCAGCAGCTCCCGACTAGCGGGGGCCACAGATACGCAGTATTTT
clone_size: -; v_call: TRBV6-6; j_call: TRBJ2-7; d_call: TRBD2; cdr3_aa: CASSPARGGAEYEQYF; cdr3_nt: TGTGCCAGCAGCCCCGCTCGCGGGGGGGCCGAGTACGAGCAGTACTTC
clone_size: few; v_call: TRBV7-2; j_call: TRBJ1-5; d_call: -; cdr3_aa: CASSLERDQPQHF; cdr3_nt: TGTGCCAGCAGCTTAGAGCGTGATCAGCCCCAGCATTTT
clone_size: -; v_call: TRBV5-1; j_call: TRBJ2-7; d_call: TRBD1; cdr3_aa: CASSSTGFSVGEQYF; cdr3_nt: TGCGCCAGCAGCTCGACAGGGTTTTCCGTAGGCGAGCAGTACTTC
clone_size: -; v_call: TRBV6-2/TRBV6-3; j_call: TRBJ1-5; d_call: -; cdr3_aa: CASSYVGRAKGNQPQHF; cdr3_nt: TGTGCCAGCAGTTACGTAGGCAGGGCTAAGGGCAATCAGCCCCAGCATTTT
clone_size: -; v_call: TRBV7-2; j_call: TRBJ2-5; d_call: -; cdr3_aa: CASSLGVGRKTQYF; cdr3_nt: TGTGCCAGCAGCTTAGGGGTCGGCCGTAAGACCCAGTACTTC